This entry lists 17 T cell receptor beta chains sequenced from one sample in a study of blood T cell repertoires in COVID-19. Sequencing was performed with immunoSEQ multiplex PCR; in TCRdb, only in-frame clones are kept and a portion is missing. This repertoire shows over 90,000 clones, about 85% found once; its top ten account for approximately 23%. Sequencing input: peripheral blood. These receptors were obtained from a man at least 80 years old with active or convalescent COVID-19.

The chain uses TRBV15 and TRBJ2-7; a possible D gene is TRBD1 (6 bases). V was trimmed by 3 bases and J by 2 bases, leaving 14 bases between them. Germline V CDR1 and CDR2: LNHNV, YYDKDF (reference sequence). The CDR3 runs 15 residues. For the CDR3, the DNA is TGTGCCACCAGCAGTCAACAGGGAAAAACCTACGAGCAGTACTTC. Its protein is CATSSQQGKTYEQYF. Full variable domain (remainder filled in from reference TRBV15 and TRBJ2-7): DAMVIQNPRYQVTQFGKPVTLSCSQTLNHNVMYWYQQKSSQAPKLLFHYYDKDFNNEADTPDNFQSRRPNTSFCFLDIRSPGLGDTAMYLCATSSQQGKTYEQYFGPGTRLTVT.

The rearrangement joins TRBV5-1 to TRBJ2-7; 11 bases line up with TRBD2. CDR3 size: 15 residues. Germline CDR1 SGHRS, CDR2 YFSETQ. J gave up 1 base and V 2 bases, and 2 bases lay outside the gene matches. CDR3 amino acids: CASSFSSGGSYEQYF. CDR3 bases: TGCGCCAGCAGCTTTTCTAGCGGGGGGTCCTACGAGCAGTACTTC.

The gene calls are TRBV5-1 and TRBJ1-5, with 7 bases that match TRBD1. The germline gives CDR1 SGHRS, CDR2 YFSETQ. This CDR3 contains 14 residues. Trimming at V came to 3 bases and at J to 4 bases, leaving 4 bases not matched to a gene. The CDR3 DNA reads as TGCGCCAGCAGCTCGGGACAGAATAATCAGCCCCAGCATTTT. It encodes CASSSGQNNQPQHF. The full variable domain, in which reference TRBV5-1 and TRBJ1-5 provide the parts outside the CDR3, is KAGVTQTPRYLIKTRGQQVTLSCSPISGHRSVSWYQQTPGQGLQFLFEYFSETQRNKGNFPGRFSGRQFSNSRSEMNVSTLELGDSALYLCASSSGQNNQPQHFGDGTRLSIL.

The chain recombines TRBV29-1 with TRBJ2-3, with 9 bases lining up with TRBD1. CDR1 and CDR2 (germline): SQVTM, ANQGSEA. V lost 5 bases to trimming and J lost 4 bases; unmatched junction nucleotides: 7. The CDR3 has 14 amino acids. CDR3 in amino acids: CSVLRDRDPDTQYF. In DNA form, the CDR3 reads TGCAGCGTTCTACGGGACAGGGACCCAGATACGCAGTATTTT.

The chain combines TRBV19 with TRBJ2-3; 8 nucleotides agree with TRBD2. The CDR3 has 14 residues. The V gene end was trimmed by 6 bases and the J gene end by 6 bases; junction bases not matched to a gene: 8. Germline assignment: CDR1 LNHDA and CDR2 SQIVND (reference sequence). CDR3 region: CASRPGLGVDTQYF. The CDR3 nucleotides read TGTGCCAGTAGGCCGGGACTAGGAGTTGATACGCAGTATTTT.

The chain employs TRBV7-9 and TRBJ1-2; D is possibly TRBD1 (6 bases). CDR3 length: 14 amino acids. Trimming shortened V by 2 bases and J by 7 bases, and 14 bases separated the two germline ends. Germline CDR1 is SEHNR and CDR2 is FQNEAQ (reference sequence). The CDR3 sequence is CASSLSDRTGGYTF. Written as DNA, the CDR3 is TGTGCCAGCAGCTTATCCGACAGGACGGGTGGCTACACCTTC.

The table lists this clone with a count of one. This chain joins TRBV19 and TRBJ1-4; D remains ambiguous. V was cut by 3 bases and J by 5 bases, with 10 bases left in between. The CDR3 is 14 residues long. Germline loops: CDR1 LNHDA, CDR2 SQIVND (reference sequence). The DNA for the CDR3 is TGTGCCAGTAGTATGCGAGAGTTCAATGAAAAACTGTTTTTT. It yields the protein CASSMREFNEKLFF.

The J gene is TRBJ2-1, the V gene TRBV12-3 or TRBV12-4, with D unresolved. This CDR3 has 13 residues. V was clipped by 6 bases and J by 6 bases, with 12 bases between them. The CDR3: CASSLPSGNEQFF. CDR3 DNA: TGTGCCAGCAGCCTCCCCTCGGGCAATGAGCAGTTCTTC.

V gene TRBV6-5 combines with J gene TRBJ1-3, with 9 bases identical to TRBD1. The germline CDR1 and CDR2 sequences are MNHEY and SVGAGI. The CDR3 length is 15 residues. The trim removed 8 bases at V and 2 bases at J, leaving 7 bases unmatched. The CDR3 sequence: CASGDRGKTGNTIYF. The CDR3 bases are TGTGCCAGCGGCGACAGGGGGAAGACTGGAAACACCATATATTTT.

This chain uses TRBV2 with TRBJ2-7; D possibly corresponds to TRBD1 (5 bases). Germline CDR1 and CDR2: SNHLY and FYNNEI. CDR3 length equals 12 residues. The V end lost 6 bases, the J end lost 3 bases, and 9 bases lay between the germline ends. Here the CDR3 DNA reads TGTGCCAGCAGAACCGACAGCTACGAGCAGTACTTC. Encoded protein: CASRTDSYEQYF.

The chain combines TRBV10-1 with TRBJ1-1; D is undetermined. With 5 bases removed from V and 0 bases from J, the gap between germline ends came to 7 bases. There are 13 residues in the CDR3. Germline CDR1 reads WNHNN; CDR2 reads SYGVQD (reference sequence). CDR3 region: CASSPQMNTEAFF. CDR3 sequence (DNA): TGCGCCAGCAGTCCACAAATGAACACTGAAGCTTTCTTT.

The CDR3, as DNA: TGTGCCAGCAGTTTAACAGGGGGAAGAGAGACCCAGTACTTC. As protein: CASSLTGGRETQYF. The V gene is TRBV27, the J gene TRBJ2-5; the match to TRBD1 covers 8 bases. Per germline, CDR1 MNHEY and CDR2 SMNVEV (reference sequence). The V and J ends lost 2 bases and 4 bases, in that order; junction bases with no gene match: 3. The CDR3 is 14 amino acids.

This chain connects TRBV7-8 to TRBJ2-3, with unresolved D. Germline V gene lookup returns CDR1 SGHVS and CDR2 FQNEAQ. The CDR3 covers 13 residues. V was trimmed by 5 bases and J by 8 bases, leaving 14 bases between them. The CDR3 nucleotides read TGTGCCAGCAGCCCCCCCCCGGGTGGTACGCAGTATTTT. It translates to CASSPPPGGTQYF.

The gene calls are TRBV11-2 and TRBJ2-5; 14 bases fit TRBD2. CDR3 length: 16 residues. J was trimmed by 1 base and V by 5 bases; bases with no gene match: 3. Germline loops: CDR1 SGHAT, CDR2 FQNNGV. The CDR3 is CASSRGLAGGQETQYF. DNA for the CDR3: TGTGCCAGCAGCCGAGGACTAGCGGGGGGCCAAGAGACCCAGTACTTC. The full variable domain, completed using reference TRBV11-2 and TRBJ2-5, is EAGVAQSPRYKIIEKRQSVAFWCNPISGHATLYWYQQILGQGPKLLIQFQNNGVVDDSQLPKDRFSAERLKGVDSTLKIQPAKLEDSAVYLCASSRGLAGGQETQYFGPGTRLLVL.

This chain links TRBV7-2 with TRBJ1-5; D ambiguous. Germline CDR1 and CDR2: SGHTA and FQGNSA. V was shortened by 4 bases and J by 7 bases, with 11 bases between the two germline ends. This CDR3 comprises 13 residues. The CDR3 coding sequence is TGTGCCAGCAGCTCCGACCGGCGGCAGCCCCAGCATTTT. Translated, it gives CASSSDRRQPQHF.

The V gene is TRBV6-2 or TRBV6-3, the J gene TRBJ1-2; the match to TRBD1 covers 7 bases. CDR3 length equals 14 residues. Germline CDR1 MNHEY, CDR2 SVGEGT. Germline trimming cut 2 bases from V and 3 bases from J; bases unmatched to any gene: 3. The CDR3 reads CASSYTGTDYGYTF. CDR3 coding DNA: TGTGCCAGCAGTTACACCGGGACAGACTATGGCTACACCTTC.

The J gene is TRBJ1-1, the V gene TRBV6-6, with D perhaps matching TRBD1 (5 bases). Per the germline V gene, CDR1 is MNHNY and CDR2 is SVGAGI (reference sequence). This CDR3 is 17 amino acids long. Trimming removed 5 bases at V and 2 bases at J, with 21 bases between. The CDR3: CASSPSGGTPYNTEAFF. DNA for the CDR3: TGTGCCAGCAGTCCTTCTGGAGGGACCCCTTATAACACTGAAGCTTTCTTT.